This is a list of T cell receptor beta chains from one sample in a study of T cell clones after liver transplantation. TCRdb's copy holds only in-frame clones and misses some; the assay was immunoSEQ multiplex PCR. The sample includes 45,000 to 55,000 clones, around 85% of them seen just once. Sequencing was performed on CD4+ T cells from blood, taken before liver transplant. All receptors come from a human donor who received a liver transplant. Each CDR3 is given with its conserved first and last residue. The order of the fields is clone size, J gene, V gene, D gene, CDR3 DNA, CDR3 protein. A D gene is named only where the DNA matches it firmly. Clone size is not always given. Where it is, it says once, few, many or a class for expanded clones.

abundance: -
j_gene: TRBJ2-7
v_gene: TRBV5-4
d_gene: TRBD1
CDR3nt: TGTGCCAGCAGCGATATCGGGACAGACCGCGAGCAGTACTTC
CDR3aa: CASSDIGTDREQYF

abundance: few
j_gene: TRBJ2-4
v_gene: TRBV19
d_gene: -
CDR3nt: TGTGCCAGTAGTCCACAGGCCATAGCCAAAAACATTCAGTACTTC
CDR3aa: CASSPQAIAKNIQYF

abundance: -
j_gene: TRBJ1-5
v_gene: TRBV5-1
d_gene: -
CDR3nt: TGCGCCAGCAGCTTGGATACAGGGAATAGCAATCAGCCCCAGCATTTT
CDR3aa: CASSLDTGNSNQPQHF

abundance: -
j_gene: TRBJ2-1
v_gene: TRBV5-1
d_gene: TRBD2
CDR3nt: TGCGCCAGCAGCCCACTAGCGGGAGGGGATAATGAGCAGTTCTTC
CDR3aa: CASSPLAGGDNEQFF

abundance: -
j_gene: TRBJ2-5
v_gene: TRBV7-2
d_gene: TRBD2
CDR3nt: TGTGCCAGCAGCTCGGATCGACTAGCGTGGACCCAGTACTTC
CDR3aa: CASSSDRLAWTQYF

abundance: -
j_gene: TRBJ2-2
v_gene: TRBV11-2
d_gene: TRBD1
CDR3nt: TGTGCCAGCAGCTCCGACAGGGTTGGCGGGGAGCTGTTTTTT
CDR3aa: CASSSDRVGGELFF

abundance: -
j_gene: TRBJ1-2
v_gene: TRBV4-3
d_gene: -
CDR3nt: TGCGCCAGCAGCCAAGAAGGGGCTGCCTCGGGCTATGGCTACACCTTC
CDR3aa: CASSQEGAASGYGYTF

abundance: once
j_gene: TRBJ2-7
v_gene: TRBV7-2
d_gene: -
CDR3nt: TGTGCCAGCAGCTCGACCGGGACTGGCCGTCATGAGTACTTC
CDR3aa: CASSSTGTGRHEYF

abundance: -
j_gene: TRBJ1-2
v_gene: TRBV7-2
d_gene: -
CDR3nt: TGTGCCAGCAGCGTACAGGGAGCCAACTATGGCTACACCTTC
CDR3aa: CASSVQGANYGYTF

abundance: -
j_gene: TRBJ1-4
v_gene: TRBV19
d_gene: -
CDR3nt: TGTGCCAGTAGTATTGGACAGTCAACTAATGAAAAACTGTTTTTT
CDR3aa: CASSIGQSTNEKLFF

abundance: -
j_gene: TRBJ1-1
v_gene: TRBV5-1
d_gene: -
CDR3nt: TGCGCCAGCAGCTTGGCAACTTCAGGGGCTACTGAAGCTTTCTTT
CDR3aa: CASSLATSGATEAFF

abundance: -
j_gene: TRBJ2-1
v_gene: TRBV6-6
d_gene: TRBD2
CDR3nt: TGTGCCAGCCGGGGACTAGTTGGTTACAATGAGCAGTTCTTC
CDR3aa: CASRGLVGYNEQFF

abundance: few
j_gene: TRBJ2-3
v_gene: TRBV15
d_gene: TRBD2
CDR3nt: TGTGCCACCAGCAGAGATCCCTTCTCTGCGGGGGGCGAAAATACGCAGTATTTT
CDR3aa: CATSRDPFSAGGENTQYF

abundance: -
j_gene: TRBJ2-2
v_gene: TRBV5-1
d_gene: -
CDR3nt: TGCGCCAGCAGCCCGGTAGGGGTTGGCACCGGGGAGCTGTTTTTT
CDR3aa: CASSPVGVGTGELFF

abundance: -
j_gene: TRBJ2-3
v_gene: TRBV28
d_gene: TRBD2
CDR3nt: TGTGCCGTGACCCAGACTAGCCCCACAGATACGCAGTATTTT
CDR3aa: CAVTQTSPTDTQYF

abundance: -
j_gene: TRBJ1-1
v_gene: TRBV4-3
d_gene: -
CDR3nt: TGCGCCAGCAGCCAAGACAGGGGAAACACTGAAGCTTTCTTT
CDR3aa: CASSQDRGNTEAFF

abundance: -
j_gene: TRBJ2-3
v_gene: TRBV4-3
d_gene: TRBD2
CDR3nt: TGCGCCAGCAGCCAGCAACTAGCGGGAGGTACAGATACGCAGTATTTT
CDR3aa: CASSQQLAGGTDTQYF

abundance: few
j_gene: TRBJ2-1
v_gene: TRBV11-1
d_gene: -
CDR3nt: TGTGCCAGCAGCTTAGCCGGGTTGTACAATGAGCAGTTCTTC
CDR3aa: CASSLAGLYNEQFF

abundance: once
j_gene: TRBJ1-2
v_gene: TRBV11-1
d_gene: -
CDR3nt: TGTGCCAGCAGCTTAGACAGATGGGCCTATGGCTACACCTTC
CDR3aa: CASSLDRWAYGYTF

abundance: -
j_gene: TRBJ1-4
v_gene: TRBV7-2
d_gene: TRBD1
CDR3nt: TGTGCCAGCAGCACCCGGACAGGCCGGGGGGAAAAACTGTTTTTT
CDR3aa: CASSTRTGRGEKLFF

abundance: -
j_gene: TRBJ2-7
v_gene: TRBV11-3
d_gene: -
CDR3nt: TGTGCCAGCAGCTTAGCCCTAGGGGAGCAGTACTTC
CDR3aa: CASSLALGEQYF

abundance: -
j_gene: TRBJ2-7
v_gene: TRBV5-1
d_gene: TRBD1
CDR3nt: TGCGCCAGCAGCCGAGGACAGGGAACCTACGAGCAGTACTTC
CDR3aa: CASSRGQGTYEQYF

abundance: -
j_gene: TRBJ2-2
v_gene: TRBV19
d_gene: TRBD2
CDR3nt: TGTGCCAGTACCCGGCTAGCGGGGGCCAGGGGCACCGGGGAGCTGTTTTTT
CDR3aa: CASTRLAGARGTGELFF

abundance: -
j_gene: TRBJ2-7
v_gene: TRBV29-1
d_gene: -
CDR3nt: TGCAGCGTTGAGGTGAGCTCCTACGAGCAGTACTTC
CDR3aa: CSVEVSSYEQYF

abundance: -
j_gene: TRBJ1-4
v_gene: TRBV6-5
d_gene: -
CDR3nt: TGTGCCAGCAGGCCGGGGCCTAGGAATGAAAAACTGTTTTTT
CDR3aa: CASRPGPRNEKLFF

abundance: -
j_gene: TRBJ1-2
v_gene: TRBV7-3
d_gene: -
CDR3nt: TGTGCCAGCAGCCTGGACGGGAACTATGGCTACACCTTC
CDR3aa: CASSLDGNYGYTF

abundance: once
j_gene: TRBJ2-2
v_gene: TRBV28
d_gene: -
CDR3nt: TGTGCCAGCGATGCGGGTACCGCGAACACCGGGGAGCTGTTTTTT
CDR3aa: CASDAGTANTGELFF

abundance: few
j_gene: TRBJ1-6
v_gene: TRBV6-1
d_gene: -
CDR3nt: TGTGCCAGCAGTGAACCTCAACAGGGCATGGGGTCACCCCTCCACTTT
CDR3aa: CASSEPQQGMGSPLHF

abundance: -
j_gene: TRBJ1-5
v_gene: TRBV6-4
d_gene: TRBD1
CDR3nt: TGTGCCAGCAGTGTCGGACAGGGGGATGGCAATCAGCCCCAGCATTTT
CDR3aa: CASSVGQGDGNQPQHF